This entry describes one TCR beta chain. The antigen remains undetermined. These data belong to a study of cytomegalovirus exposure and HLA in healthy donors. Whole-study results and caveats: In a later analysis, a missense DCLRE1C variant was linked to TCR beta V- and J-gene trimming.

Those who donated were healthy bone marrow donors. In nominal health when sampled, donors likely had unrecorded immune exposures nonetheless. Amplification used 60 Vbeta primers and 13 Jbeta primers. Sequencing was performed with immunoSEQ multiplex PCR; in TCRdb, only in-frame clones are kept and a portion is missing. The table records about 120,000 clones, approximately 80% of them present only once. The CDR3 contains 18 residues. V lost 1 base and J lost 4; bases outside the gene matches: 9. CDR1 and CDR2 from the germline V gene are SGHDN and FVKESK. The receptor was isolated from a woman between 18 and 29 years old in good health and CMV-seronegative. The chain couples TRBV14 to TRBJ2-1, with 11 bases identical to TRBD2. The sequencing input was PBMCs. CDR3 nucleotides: TGTGCCAGCAGCCAAGTGTCCATAGCGGGAGGGGGTTACAATGAGCAGTTCTTC. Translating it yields CASSQVSIAGGGYNEQFF.